What follows describes a single T cell receptor beta chain. It has no known antigen specificity. No base quality information exists; no much larger clone differs at one position. Library preparation used the immunoSEQ multiplex PCR assay. For the multiplex PCR, a mixture combining 60 forward primers for TCR Vbeta segments and 13 reverse primers for TCR Jbeta segments was used. The CDR3 region of rearranged TCR beta genes was amplified from genomic DNA by a multiplex PCR assay. The amplified TCR beta libraries were sequenced on the Illumina HiSeq System as 87-base-pair reads. Regarding the original processing steps: A later analysis counted 75 million to 100 million unique TCR beta chains across the 666 repertoires, and 10 million to 12 million of these chains were shared by at least two donors. A nearest-neighbor algorithm error-corrected the raw reads and collapsed the reads into unique sequences, merging closely related sequences to remove PCR and sequencing errors. To assign V, D and J gene segments, CDR3 sequences were aligned to IMGT reference sequences. For a sequence to be retained, a match of at least six nucleotides to both a V gene segment and a J gene segment was required. Rearrangements were classified as productive when the CDR3 lacked stop codons and remained in frame with V and J, and all other rearrangements were classified as non-productive. CDR3 was defined by IMGT convention, running from the second conserved V-encoded cysteine to the conserved J-encoded phenylalanine. The earlier analysis of fewer than 750 of the donors excluded sequences that lacked an unambiguous match to a single V gene segment. An earlier analysis of several hundred of the donors called V segments functional above 56.7% productive rearrangements and segregating when the between-donor standard deviation exceeded 5%. To diagnose cytomegalovirus status from the catalog of TCR beta chain sequences, a statistical classification framework was built. In a later analysis, V and J genes were assigned by comparing TCR nucleotide sequences against IMGT/GENE-DB human TR gene sequences. The TCRdist pipeline was used in a later analysis to assign CDR3 sequences and most-parsimonious VDJ recombination scenarios. In a later analysis, each TCR beta chain was defined by its CDR3 amino acid sequence together with its V-gene family, and reads lacking a unique V-gene family were excluded. A later analysis removed 592 highly shared, low-generation-probability nucleotide sequences to deal with suspected cross-contamination and a sequencing artifact. For each public chain, a later analysis derived a clonal expansion index from normalized ranks of inferred template counts within each repertoire. Generation probabilities in a later analysis came from a VDJ recombination model fitted to out-of-frame rearrangements, and those results were checked against IGoR. In a later analysis, TCR-TCR, TCR-HLA and TCR-CMV co-occurrence was scored with hypergeometric tests, and a repertoire-size bias correction was applied to TCR pairs. To estimate false discovery rates, a later analysis permuted the HLA or CMV assignments 20 times. A later analysis grouped co-occurring TCRs with DBSCAN, adding TCRdist sequence similarity when clustering within HLA-allele-positive subsets. Repertoires with fewer than 30,000 or more than 120,000 public chains, plus five repertoires with anomalous nucleotide sharing, were excluded from co-occurrence clustering. The table comes from immuneACCESS by way of TCRdb, which keeps in-frame sequences with V and J called. Part of the clones is missing from these tables; in studies checked, under half for an unresolved V gene and the rest for unknown reasons. The V and J calls and clone size come from that table; D and trimming were worked out from the DNA. The sample table contains about 150,000 clones; only one count was recorded for 70% to 80% of them. The top ten hold 3% to 4% of the sample.

CDR1 and CDR2, per the germline V gene, are MRHNA and SNTAGT. Here V drops 8 bases and J drops 4 bases, and the junction holds 0 bases not matched to any gene. The CDR3 covers 12 residues, taking in both the cysteine and the phenylalanine. Just CDR3 DNA is preserved here, 36 bases in frame from base 1. The data stem from a study of cytomegalovirus exposure and HLA in healthy donors (dated by TCRdb to the late 2010s). Describing the broader study: According to an earlier analysis of a few hundred of the donors, 150 million to 200 million T cells yielded 120 million or so unique TCR beta sequences and around 300 Gb of sequence data. Roughly 300 gigabases of sequencing data and 70 million to 100 million unique TCR sequences made up an early release that covered 640 HLA-typed donors. Among the approximately 400 genotyped donors, around 79% belonged to the genetic ancestry cluster associated with self-reported Caucasian donors. The aim of the study was to test whether cataloging public T cell receptors could identify signatures of past pathogen exposure. The T cell repertoires of 666 subjects were profiled by immunosequencing and related to cytomegalovirus serostatus. Besides the first cohort of some 670 subjects, a separate validation cohort made up of 120 different subjects was used. The study combined high-throughput TCR immunosequencing, statistical association of individual TCRs with disease status, and machine learning to predict cytomegalovirus infection status. To study patterns of TCR occurrence, a later analysis re-analyzed previously published TCR beta repertoires from 666 donors and added high-resolution HLA genotyping. In the later analysis, no new phenotypic data were used to find candidate immune exposures; instead, reliance was placed on TCR beta sequences and their occurrence across donors. An earlier analysis of around 640 of the donors used high-throughput TCR beta sequencing to judge whether each TCR beta V gene segment behaved as functional or pseudogenic. Donor age, sex, ethnicity and CMV serostatus were compiled alongside the repertoire data. Genome-wide SNP genotypes for about 65% of the 666 donors were used in a later genetic analysis, which treated that subset as a discovery cohort. All discovery cohort repertoires had been generated using a single sequencing platform. HLA typing covered class I and class II loci at four-digit resolution. Typing coverage varied by locus: roughly 629-630 donors for A, B, C, DRB1 and DQB1; approximately 560 for DQA1; over 600 for DPA1; approximately 450 for DPB1. Roughly five DR-DQ haplotypes were handled as single units for association and clustering, since linkage in the cohort was strong. Among roughly 400 genotyped donors of the cohort, an average of around 250,000 unique TCR beta nucleotide sequences was sequenced per donor, of which 15% to 20% were non-productive.

The paper's findings and limits, for the study overall: Linkage disequilibrium might explain the correlated functional status among segregating V segments, but an unknown experimental factor could not be excluded. Several of the top co-occurrence clusters appeared to be linked to parvovirus B19, influenza, CMV and Epstein-Barr virus, according to a later analysis. The classifier was reported to diagnose cytomegalovirus status with high specificity and sensitivity in both the original cohort and the validation cohort. Only TCR beta chains were sequenced in this cohort, and the absence of alpha or paired-chain data limited detectable features. The earlier analysis of a few hundred of the donors excluded roughly 17 rarely observed V segments, including chromosome 9 orphons, because counts were too low. Presence/absence analyses assumed roughly uniform sequencing depth across donors, an assumption that may not hold. Most TCR sequences were seen in very few donors, while some public TCRs were found in many individuals. According to a later genetic analysis, donors in an Asian-associated ancestry cluster had fewer N-insertions in productive TCRs than the roughly 700-donor mean. A later genetic analysis associated a missense DCLRE1C variant with V-gene and J-gene trimming of TCR beta chains, and an independent cohort replicated the association. Most CMV-associated TCR beta chains appeared to be HLA-restricted in a later analysis, and the HLA associations seemed to be driven largely by CMV exposure. The study gave a list of 150 to 200 TCR beta chains associated with cytomegalovirus. An earlier analysis of around 540 of the donors showed that most TCR beta V segments appeared in productive rearrangements either about 90% or about 30% of the time, which broadly matched IMGT annotations. In a later analysis, some 18,000 TCR beta sequences were associated with specific HLA alleles at a false discovery rate of 0.05. In a later analysis, TCR association rates were found to vary across HLA loci, with the most associated TCRs seen for DRB1 alleles and the fewest for HLA-C alleles. Because HLA typing was missing for some donors at each locus, association tests included only the typed subset. A few of the identified cytomegalovirus-associated TCR beta chains were confirmed in vitro to be specific for cytomegalovirus antigens. A cluster of highly shared sequence variants was judged likely to be a technical artifact of the sequencing pipeline. In a later analysis, HLA-associated TCR beta chains were found to be more clonally expanded and to have lower generation probabilities than equally common non-associated chains. Strong co-occurrence of HLA alleles, especially DR and DQ, made assigning TCR associations to individual alleles difficult. The authors suggested that the approach could potentially be generalized to other disease states and immunological phenotypes. For the cohort, immune exposure information was limited to CMV serostatus. The 87-base-pair reads could not distinguish some IMGT-functional V segments, including TRBV6-2 and TRBV6-3, so those segments were excluded. A further reported finding was that TCR beta sequences accurately predicted the HLA-A and HLA-B alleles for most subjects in the first cohort.

The cohort was made up of hundreds of healthy bone marrow donors. At the time of sampling, every cohort member was nominally healthy, though immune exposures that went unrecorded were likely present. Of the 650 to 700 cohort members, 250 to 300 had positive CMV serostatus and fewer than 450 had negative CMV serostatus, and CMV serostatus was not recorded for the donor. A peripheral blood sample was collected from each donor, and TCR beta sequencing was performed on peripheral blood mononuclear cells. Genomic DNA was extracted from the blood cell samples with the Qiagen DNeasy Blood Extraction Kit. This clonotype was sampled from a human donor in good health. The source material was PBMCs. Recombination connected TRBV6-4 to TRBJ2-2, with 8 bases aligning to TRBD1. The nucleotide sequence is TGTGCCAGCGACAGGGGCACCGGGGAGCTGTTTTTT. It codes for CASDRGTGELFF.